Listed here are 16 T cell receptor beta chains from one sample, sequenced in a study of control samples from healthy donors and cancer patients (TCRdb year 2020). The library relied on the immunoSEQ multiplex PCR assay. Held by TCRdb, this immuneACCESS table contains in-frame sequences only and omits some clones. Under half of the omission traces to an unresolved V gene where checked; the cause of the rest is unknown. Present in this sample are 130,000 or so clones, around 94% of which were seen just once. Together, the top ten hold 12% to 15% of the sample. Specimen: PBMCs. These receptors were taken from a man aged 55 to 70 with colorectal cancer.

A single count supports this clone. DNA for the CDR3: TGTGCCAGTCGCCAAACAGGGGGCACTGAAGCTTTCTTT. It specifies CASRQTGGTEAFF. The V and J genes are TRBV19 and TRBJ1-1, with 8 positions matching TRBD1. Unmatched junction bases numbered 6, after V lost 8 bases and J lost 4 bases. Germline V CDR1 and CDR2: LNHDA, SQIVND (reference sequence). This CDR3 is 13 amino acids long.

Notes on this clone: At one of its ends the junction is not consistent with the germline gene, which may arise from a read error. The V call is TRBV9, the J call TRBJ1-2; the D is unclear. The V gene's germline CDR1 is SGDLS and CDR2 YYNGEE. The CDR3 has 8 amino acids. CDR3: CASSAAPF. Here the CDR3 DNA reads TGTGCCAGCAGCGCCGCCCCCTTC.

J is TRBJ2-7 and V is TRBV6-1, with D possibly TRBD2 on 6 matching bases. This CDR3 comprises 15 residues. The germline V gene encodes CDR1 MNHNS and CDR2 SASEGT. V was shortened by 0 bases and J by 3 bases, with 12 bases between the two germline ends. The CDR3 loop reads CASSEAAGSRYEQYF. The CDR3, as DNA: TGTGCCAGCAGTGAAGCAGCCGGGAGCCGCTACGAGCAGTACTTC.

The V and J genes are TRBV9 and TRBJ2-3; tentative D call: TRBD1 (7 bases). The V end lost 4 bases, the J end lost 5 bases, and 17 bases lay between the germline ends. The CDR3 runs 15 residues. The V gene's germline CDR1 is SGDLS and CDR2 YYNGEE. CDR3 in DNA: TGTGCCAGCAGCCAAGGAGGGGGCCTTAGAGATACGCAGTATTTT. Amino acids: CASSQGGGLRDTQYF.

The chain uses TRBV5-1 and TRBJ1-1; 9 bases are shared with TRBD1. This CDR3 has 16 residues. V trimming: 2 bases; J trimming: 1 base; junction bases outside the gene matches: 6. Looked up from germline, CDR1 is SGHRS and CDR2 is YFSETQ. CDR3 residues: CASSLTGGAENTEAFF. In DNA form, the CDR3 reads TGCGCCAGCAGCTTAACAGGGGGCGCAGAGAACACTGAAGCTTTCTTT. Based on the CDR3 plus reference TRBV5-1 and TRBJ1-1, the full variable domain is KAGVTQTPRYLIKTRGQQVTLSCSPISGHRSVSWYQQTPGQGLQFLFEYFSETQRNKGNFPGRFSGRQFSNSRSEMNVSTLELGDSALYLCASSLTGGAENTEAFFGQGTRLTVV.

This chain links TRBV4-2 with TRBJ2-7; perhaps TRBD2 as D (6 bases). CDR1 is LGHNA, CDR2 YNFKEQ, per germline. Deletions cut 4 bases from V and 0 bases from J, with 13 bases between. The CDR3 is made up of 15 amino acids. The CDR3 nucleotides read TGTGCCAGCAGCCGGGAGCTCGGGAGCTCCTACGAGCAGTACTTC. Translated: CASSRELGSSYEQYF.

V and J are TRBV7-9 and TRBJ1-2; 7 bases line up with TRBD1. The germline V gene has CDR1 SEHNR and CDR2 FQNEAQ (reference sequence). J gave up 0 bases and V 5 bases, and 6 bases lay outside the gene matches. The CDR3 contains 15 residues. The CDR3 bases are TGTGCCAGCAGCCCCAGGGGGTCTACTAACTATGGCTACACCTTC. Translation: CASSPRGSTNYGYTF.

This rearrangement joins TRBV3-1 (or the pseudogene TRBV3-2) to TRBJ2-5; D perhaps matches TRBD1 (5 bases). The CDR3 covers 14 residues. Trimming left V 1 base short and J 4 bases short, with 10 bases between. The V gene's germline CDR1 is LGHDT and CDR2 YNNKEL (reference sequence). CDR3 loop: CASSQGVGAETQYF. In DNA form, the CDR3 reads TGTGCCAGCAGCCAAGGGGTAGGGGCAGAGACCCAGTACTTC.

This clone was seen just once. The V and J genes are TRBV6-1 and TRBJ1-5; 7 nucleotides line up with TRBD1. The germline CDR1 and CDR2 sequences are MNHNS and SASEGT. Germline trimming cut 7 bases from V and 4 bases from J; bases unmatched to any gene: 10. The CDR3 totals 15 residues. CDR3 nucleotide sequence: TGTGCCAGCACCTACGGGCAGGGGGGAAATCAGCCCCAGCATTTT. This codes for CASTYGQGGNQPQHF.

This chain links TRBV10-3 with TRBJ2-7; D not certain. Per germline, CDR1 ENHRY and CDR2 SYGVKD. The CDR3 sequence is 11 residues long. Trimming took 2 bases from V and 2 from J, leaving 1 base between them. The CDR3 sequence: CAISEAYEQYF. The CDR3 DNA follows: TGTGCCATCAGTGAGGCCTACGAGCAGTACTTC.

The chain employs TRBV2 and TRBJ2-5, with 12 nucleotides matching TRBD2. Trimming removed 6 bases from V and 1 base from J; junction bases left unmatched: 6. This CDR3 comprises 16 residues. The germline V gene encodes CDR1 SNHLY and CDR2 FYNNEI. CDR3 protein: CASSRLAGALQETQYF. The CDR3 DNA sequence: TGTGCCAGCAGCAGACTAGCGGGGGCCCTCCAAGAGACCCAGTACTTC.

V and J are TRBV5-5 and TRBJ2-3; 7 nucleotides match TRBD2. CDR1 and CDR2 (germline): SGHKS, YYEKEE (reference sequence). The CDR3 sequence is 16 residues long. The V and J ends lost 0 bases and 1 base, in that order; junction bases with no gene match: 5. The CDR3 region has the DNA TGTGCCAGCAGCTTGGGTACAGCGGGGCGCACAGATACGCAGTATTTT. Amino acid sequence: CASSLGTAGRTDTQYF. The entire variable domain, with the rest obtained from reference TRBV5-5 and TRBJ2-3, is as follows: DAGVTQSPTHLIKTRGQQVTLRCSPISGHKSVSWYQQVLGQGPQFIFQYYEKEERGRGNFPDRFSARQFPNYSSELNVNALLLGDSALYLCASSLGTAGRTDTQYFGPGTRLTVL.

The chain is built from TRBV28 and TRBJ1-3, with a possible D match to TRBD1 (5 bases). The germline CDR1 and CDR2 sequences are MDHEN and SYDVKM. V was trimmed by 5 bases and J by 3 bases, leaving 14 bases between them. The CDR3 spans 15 residues. The DNA of the CDR3 is TGTGCCAGCAGTCCCCCCGGGGGTGGTGGAAACACCATATATTTT. Translating gives CASSPPGGGGNTIYF. The full variable domain, its missing parts supplied by reference TRBV28 and TRBJ1-3, is DVKVTQSSRYLVKRTGEKVFLECVQDMDHENMFWYRQDPGLGLRLIYFSYDVKMKEKGDIPEGYSVSREKKERFSLILESASTNQTSMYLCASSPPGGGGNTIYFGEGSWLTVV.

This chain joins TRBV11-2 and TRBJ1-1; the D gene is possibly TRBD1 (5 bases). Deletions cut 2 bases from V and 7 bases from J, with 11 bases between. This CDR3 region has 13 residues. Germline assignment: CDR1 SGHAT and CDR2 FQNNGV. In nucleotides, the CDR3 is TGTGCCAGCAGCTTAAACGGGGCTGGTGAAGCTTTCTTT. It encodes CASSLNGAGEAFF.

This chain connects TRBV10-1 to TRBJ2-7; TRBD2 aligns across 10 bases. CDR3 length: 14 amino acids. After removal of 4 bases from V and 5 bases from J, the junction contained 5 bases not matched to a gene. CDR1 is WNHNN, CDR2 SYGVQD, per germline (reference sequence). CDR3 residues: CASSVSGGGNEQYF. The CDR3 DNA is TGCGCCAGCAGTGTGAGCGGGGGGGGGAACGAGCAGTACTTC.

The chain joins TRBV12-3 or TRBV12-4 to TRBJ2-7, with D uncertain. The V end lost 6 bases, the J end lost 0 bases, and 6 bases lay between the germline ends. CDR3 length equals 12 residues. CDR3 DNA: TGTGCCAGCAGCCCCTCCTCCTACGAGCAGTACTTC. Translated, it gives CASSPSSYEQYF.